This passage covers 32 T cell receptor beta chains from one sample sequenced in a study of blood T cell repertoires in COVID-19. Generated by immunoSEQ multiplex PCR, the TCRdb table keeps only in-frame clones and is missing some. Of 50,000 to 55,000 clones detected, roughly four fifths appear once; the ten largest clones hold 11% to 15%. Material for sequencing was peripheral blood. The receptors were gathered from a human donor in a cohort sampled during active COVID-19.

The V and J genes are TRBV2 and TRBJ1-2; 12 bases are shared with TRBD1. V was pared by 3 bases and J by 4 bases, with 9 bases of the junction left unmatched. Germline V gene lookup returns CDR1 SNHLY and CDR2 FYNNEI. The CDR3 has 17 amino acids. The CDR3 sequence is CASSDRDRGQLGYGYTF. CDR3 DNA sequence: TGTGCCAGCAGTGATAGGGACAGGGGGCAGCTCGGCTATGGCTACACCTTC.

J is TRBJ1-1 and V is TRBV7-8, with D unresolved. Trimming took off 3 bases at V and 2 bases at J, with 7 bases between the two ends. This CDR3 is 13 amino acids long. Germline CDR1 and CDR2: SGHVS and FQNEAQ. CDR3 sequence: CASSFVRNTEAFF. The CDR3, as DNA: TGTGCCAGCAGCTTTGTCCGTAACACTGAAGCTTTCTTT.

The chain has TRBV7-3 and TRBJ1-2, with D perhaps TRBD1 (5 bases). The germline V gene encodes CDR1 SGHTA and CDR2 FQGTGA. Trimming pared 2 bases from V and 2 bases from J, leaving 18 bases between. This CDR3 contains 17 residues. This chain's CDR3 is CASSLLPRGAANYGYTF. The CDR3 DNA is TGTGCCAGCAGCTTACTACCCCGCGGGGCGGCCAACTATGGCTACACCTTC.

CDR3 sequence: CASSPPAGGGGRRNSPLHF. The CDR3 region has the DNA TGTGCCAGCAGCCCCCCCGCCGGCGGGGGTGGTCGGCGTAATTCACCCCTCCACTTT. The chain uses TRBV7-2 and TRBJ1-6, with D perhaps TRBD1 (5 bases). Trimming stripped 5 bases from V and 6 bases from J, with 26 bases between. The CDR3 length is 19 residues. CDR1 and CDR2 (germline): SGHTA, FQGNSA.

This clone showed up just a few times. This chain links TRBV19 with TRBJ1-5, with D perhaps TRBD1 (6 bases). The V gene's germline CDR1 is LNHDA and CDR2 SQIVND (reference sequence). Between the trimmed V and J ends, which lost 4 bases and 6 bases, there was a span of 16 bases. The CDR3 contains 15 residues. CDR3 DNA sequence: TGTGCCAGTAGTACCCCCAGGGGCGCGGGTCAGCCCCAGCATTTT. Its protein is CASSTPRGAGQPQHF.

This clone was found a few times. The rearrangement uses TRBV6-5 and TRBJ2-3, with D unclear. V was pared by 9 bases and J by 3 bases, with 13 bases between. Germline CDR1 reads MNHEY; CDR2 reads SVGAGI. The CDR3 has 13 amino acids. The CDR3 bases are TGTGCCAGTACGGTCAGCAGGACAGATACGCAGTATTTT. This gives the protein CASTVSRTDTQYF.

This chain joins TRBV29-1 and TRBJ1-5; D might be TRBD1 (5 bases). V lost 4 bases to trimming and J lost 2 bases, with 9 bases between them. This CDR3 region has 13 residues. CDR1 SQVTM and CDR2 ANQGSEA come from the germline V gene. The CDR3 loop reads CSVAGDGNQPQHF. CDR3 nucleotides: TGCAGCGTTGCGGGGGACGGCAATCAGCCCCAGCATTTT.

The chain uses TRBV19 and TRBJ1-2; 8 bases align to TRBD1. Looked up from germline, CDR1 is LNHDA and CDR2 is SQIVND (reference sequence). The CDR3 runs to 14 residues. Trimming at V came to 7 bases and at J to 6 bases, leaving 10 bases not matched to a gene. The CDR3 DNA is TGTGCCAGTACCCCATGGACAGGGAACGATGGCTACACCTTC. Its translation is CASTPWTGNDGYTF.

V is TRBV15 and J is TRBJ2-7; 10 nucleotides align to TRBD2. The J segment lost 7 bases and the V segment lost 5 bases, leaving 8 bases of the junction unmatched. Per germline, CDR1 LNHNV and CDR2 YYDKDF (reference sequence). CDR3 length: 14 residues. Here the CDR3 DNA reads TGTGCCACCAGCGCGACTAGCGGGCCCAGGGAGCAGTACTTC. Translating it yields CATSATSGPREQYF.

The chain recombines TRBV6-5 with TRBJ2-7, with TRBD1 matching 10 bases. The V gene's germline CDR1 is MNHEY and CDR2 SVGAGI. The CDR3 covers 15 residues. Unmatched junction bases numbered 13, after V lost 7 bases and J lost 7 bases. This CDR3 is CASTALSGTGVEQYF. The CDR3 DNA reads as TGTGCCAGCACTGCCCTTTCCGGGACAGGGGTAGAGCAGTACTTC.

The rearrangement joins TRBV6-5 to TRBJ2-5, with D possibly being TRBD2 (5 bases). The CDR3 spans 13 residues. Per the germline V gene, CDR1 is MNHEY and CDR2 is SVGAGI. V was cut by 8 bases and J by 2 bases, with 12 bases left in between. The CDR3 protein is CASGRGIQETQYF. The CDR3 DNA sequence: TGTGCCAGCGGGAGAGGTATTCAAGAGACCCAGTACTTC.

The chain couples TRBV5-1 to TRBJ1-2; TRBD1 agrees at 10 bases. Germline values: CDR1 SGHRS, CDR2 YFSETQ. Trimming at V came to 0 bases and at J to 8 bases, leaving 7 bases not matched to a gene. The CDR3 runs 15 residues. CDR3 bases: TGCGCCAGCAGCTTGGGGACAGGGGGTATGCGGGGCTACACCTTC. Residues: CASSLGTGGMRGYTF. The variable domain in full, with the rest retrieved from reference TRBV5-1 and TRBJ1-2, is KAGVTQTPRYLIKTRGQQVTLSCSPISGHRSVSWYQQTPGQGLQFLFEYFSETQRNKGNFPGRFSGRQFSNSRSEMNVSTLELGDSALYLCASSLGTGGMRGYTFGSGTRLTVV.

Here the CDR3 DNA reads TGTGCCAGCAGTGACCGGTTTACGGGTGAGCAGTTCTTC. Encoded protein: CASSDRFTGEQFF. The V gene is TRBV6-4, the J gene TRBJ2-1; D is unclear. CDR1 is MRHNA and CDR2 is SNTAGT in the germline V gene. CDR3 size: 13 residues. V gave up 2 bases and J gave up 9 bases, with 11 bases separating them.

The DNA for the CDR3 is TGTGCCACCAGCAGCAGTCCAGCGGGAGCAGATACGCAGTATTTT. Protein: CATSSSPAGADTQYF. The chain combines TRBV15 with TRBJ2-3, with 8 nucleotides matching TRBD2. The germline gives CDR1 LNHNV, CDR2 YYDKDF (reference sequence). CDR3 length: 15 amino acids. Losses at the gene ends were 3 bases for V and 4 bases for J; bases not matched to a gene: 6.

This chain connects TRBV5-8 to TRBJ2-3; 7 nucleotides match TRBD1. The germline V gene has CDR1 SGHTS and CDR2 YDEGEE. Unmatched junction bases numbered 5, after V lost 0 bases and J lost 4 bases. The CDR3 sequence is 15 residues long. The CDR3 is CASSLADRVADTQYF. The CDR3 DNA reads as TGTGCCAGCAGCTTGGCCGACAGGGTGGCAGATACGCAGTATTTT.

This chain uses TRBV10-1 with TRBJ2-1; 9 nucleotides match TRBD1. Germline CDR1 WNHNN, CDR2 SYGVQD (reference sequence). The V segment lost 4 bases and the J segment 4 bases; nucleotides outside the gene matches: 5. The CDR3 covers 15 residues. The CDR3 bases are TGCGCCAGCAGTGCCTCCGGGACAGGGTACAATGAGCAGTTCTTC. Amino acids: CASSASGTGYNEQFF.

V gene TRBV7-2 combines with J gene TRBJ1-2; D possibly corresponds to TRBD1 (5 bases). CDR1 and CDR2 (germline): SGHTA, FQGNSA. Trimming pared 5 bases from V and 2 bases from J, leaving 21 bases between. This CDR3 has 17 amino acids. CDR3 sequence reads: CASSPVGGLGTNYGYTF. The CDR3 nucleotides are TGTGCCAGCAGCCCCGTCGGGGGTCTTGGGACCAACTATGGCTACACCTTC.

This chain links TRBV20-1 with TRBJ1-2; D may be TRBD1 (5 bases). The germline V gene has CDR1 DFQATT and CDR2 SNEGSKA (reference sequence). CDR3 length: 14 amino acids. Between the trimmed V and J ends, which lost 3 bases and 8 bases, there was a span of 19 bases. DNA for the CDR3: TGCAGTGCTAGTCCCCAGGGCATCGTTTTGGGCTACACCTTC. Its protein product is CSASPQGIVLGYTF.

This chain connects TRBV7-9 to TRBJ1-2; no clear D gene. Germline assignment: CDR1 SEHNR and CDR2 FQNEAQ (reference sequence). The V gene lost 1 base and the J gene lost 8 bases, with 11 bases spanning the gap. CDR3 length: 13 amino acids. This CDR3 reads CASSLDSPWGYTF. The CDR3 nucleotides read TGTGCCAGCAGCTTAGACTCCCCCTGGGGCTACACCTTC.

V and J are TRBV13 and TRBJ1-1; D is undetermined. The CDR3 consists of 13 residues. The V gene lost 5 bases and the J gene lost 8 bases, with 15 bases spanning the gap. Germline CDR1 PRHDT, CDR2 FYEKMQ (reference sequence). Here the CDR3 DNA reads TGTGCCAGCAGCGTAACCCCACAGCTAGAAGCTTTCTTT. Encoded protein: CASSVTPQLEAFF.

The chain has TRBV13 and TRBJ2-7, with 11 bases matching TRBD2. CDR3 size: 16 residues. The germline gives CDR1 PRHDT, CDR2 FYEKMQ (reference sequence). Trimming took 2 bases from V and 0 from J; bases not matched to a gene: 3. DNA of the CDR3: TGTGCCAGCAGCTTAAGCGGGACTAGCGGCTCCTACGAGCAGTACTTC. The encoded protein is CASSLSGTSGSYEQYF.

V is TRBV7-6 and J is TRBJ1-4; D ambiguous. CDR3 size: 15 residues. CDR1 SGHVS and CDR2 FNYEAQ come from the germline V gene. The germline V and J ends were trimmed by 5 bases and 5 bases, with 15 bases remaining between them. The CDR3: CASSPHLAGNEKLFF. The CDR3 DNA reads TGTGCCAGCAGCCCCCATCTAGCGGGCAATGAAAAACTGTTTTTT.

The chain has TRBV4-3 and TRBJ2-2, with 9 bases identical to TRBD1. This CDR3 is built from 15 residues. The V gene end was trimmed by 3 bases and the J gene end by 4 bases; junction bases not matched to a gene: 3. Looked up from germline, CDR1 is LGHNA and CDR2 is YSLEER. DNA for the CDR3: TGCGCCAGCAGCCAGGGACAGGGATTCACCGGGGAGCTGTTTTTT. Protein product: CASSQGQGFTGELFF.

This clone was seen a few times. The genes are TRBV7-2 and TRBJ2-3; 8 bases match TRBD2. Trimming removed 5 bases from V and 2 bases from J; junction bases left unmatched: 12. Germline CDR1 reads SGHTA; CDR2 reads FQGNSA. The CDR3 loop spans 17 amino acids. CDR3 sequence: CASSARDSGEHTDTQYF. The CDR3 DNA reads TGTGCCAGCAGCGCTAGGGATAGCGGGGAGCACACAGATACGCAGTATTTT.

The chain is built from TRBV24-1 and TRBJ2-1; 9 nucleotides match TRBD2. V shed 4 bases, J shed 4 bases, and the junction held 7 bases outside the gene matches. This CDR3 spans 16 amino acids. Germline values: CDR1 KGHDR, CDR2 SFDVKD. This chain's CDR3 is CATSDGLAGSYNEQFF. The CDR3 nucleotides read TGTGCCACCAGTGACGGTCTAGCGGGGTCATACAATGAGCAGTTCTTC.

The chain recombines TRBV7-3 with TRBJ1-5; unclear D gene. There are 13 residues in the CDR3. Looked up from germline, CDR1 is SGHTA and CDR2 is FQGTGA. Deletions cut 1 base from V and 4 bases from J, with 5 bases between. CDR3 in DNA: TGTGCCAGCAGCTTAAGGCCAAATCAGCCCCAGCATTTT. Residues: CASSLRPNQPQHF. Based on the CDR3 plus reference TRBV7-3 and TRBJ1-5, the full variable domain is GAGVSQTPSNKVTEKGKYVELRCDPISGHTALYWYRQSLGQGPEFLIYFQGTGAADDSGLPNDRFFAVRPEGSVSTLKIQRTERGDSAVYLCASSLRPNQPQHFGDGTRLSIL.

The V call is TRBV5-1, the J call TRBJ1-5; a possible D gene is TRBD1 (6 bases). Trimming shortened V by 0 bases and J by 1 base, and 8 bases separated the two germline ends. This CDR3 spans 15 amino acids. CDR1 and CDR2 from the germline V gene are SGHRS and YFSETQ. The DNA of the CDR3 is TGCGCCAGCAGCTTGGACCAGGGGAGCAATCAGCCCCAGCATTTT. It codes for CASSLDQGSNQPQHF. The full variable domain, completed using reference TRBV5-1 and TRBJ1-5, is KAGVTQTPRYLIKTRGQQVTLSCSPISGHRSVSWYQQTPGQGLQFLFEYFSETQRNKGNFPGRFSGRQFSNSRSEMNVSTLELGDSALYLCASSLDQGSNQPQHFGDGTRLSIL.

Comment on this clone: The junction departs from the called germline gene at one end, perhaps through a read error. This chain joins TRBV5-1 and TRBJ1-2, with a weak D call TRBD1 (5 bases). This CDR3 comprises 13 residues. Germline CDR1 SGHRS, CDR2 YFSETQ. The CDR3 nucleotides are TGCGCCAGCAGCTCGGGGACTTTGACGGCTTTCGACTTC. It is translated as CASSSGTLTAFDF.

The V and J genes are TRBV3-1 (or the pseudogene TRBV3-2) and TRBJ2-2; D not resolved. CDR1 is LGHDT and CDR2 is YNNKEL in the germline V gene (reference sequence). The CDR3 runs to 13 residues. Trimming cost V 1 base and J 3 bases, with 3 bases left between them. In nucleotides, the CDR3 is TGTGCCAGCAGCCAAGCGGACACCGGGGAGCTGTTTTTT. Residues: CASSQADTGELFF.

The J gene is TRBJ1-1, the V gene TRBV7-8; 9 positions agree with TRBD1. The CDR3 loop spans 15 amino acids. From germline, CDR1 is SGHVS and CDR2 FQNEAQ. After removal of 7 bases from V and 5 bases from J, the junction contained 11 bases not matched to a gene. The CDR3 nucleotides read TGTGCCAGCACCCTTAGATGGACAGGGGAAACTGAAGCTTTCTTT. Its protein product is CASTLRWTGETEAFF.

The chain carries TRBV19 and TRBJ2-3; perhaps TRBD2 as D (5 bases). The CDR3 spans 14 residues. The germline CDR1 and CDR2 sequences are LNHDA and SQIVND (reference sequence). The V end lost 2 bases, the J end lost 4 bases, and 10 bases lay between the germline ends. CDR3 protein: CASSISGMPDTQYF. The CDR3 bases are TGTGCCAGTAGTATATCGGGGATGCCAGATACGCAGTATTTT.

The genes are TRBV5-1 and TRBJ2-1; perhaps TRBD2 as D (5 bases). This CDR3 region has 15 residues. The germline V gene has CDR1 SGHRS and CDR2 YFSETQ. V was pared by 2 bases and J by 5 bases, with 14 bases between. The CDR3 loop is CASSLHGERDNEQFF. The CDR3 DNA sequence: TGCGCCAGCAGCTTACACGGAGAGAGGGACAATGAGCAGTTCTTC.